What follows are 30 T cell receptor beta chains derived from one specimen sequenced in a study of tumor and adjacent non-tumor tissue in lung cancer. The library came from three nested PCR rounds adapted from ARM-PCR protocols. TCRdb re-called the multiplex PCR reads through MiXCR, storing one row per CDR3 protein. The sample gives almost 75,000 distinct CDR3 sequences, nearly 70% of which show up once; around a quarter is in the top ten. RNA was extracted from bulk tissue without any cell sorting. The normal lung tissue was taken more than 3 cm from the tumor edge. Source material: distant non-tumor lung tissue. Receptor source: a woman between 50 and 59 years old with non-small cell lung cancer.

This chain links TRBV6-2 or TRBV6-3 with TRBJ2-4; 7 bases align to TRBD1. Germline values: CDR1 MNHEY, CDR2 SVGEGT. This CDR3 is 15 amino acids long. Losses at the gene ends were 5 bases for V and 6 bases for J; bases not matched to a gene: 10. DNA for the CDR3: TGTGCCAGCAGTCAACTAATAGGGGGCAGAAACATTCAGTACTTC. Residues: CASSQLIGGRNIQYF.

This clonotype showed up just once. A much larger clone differs by one base, so this may be a read error. This chain uses TRBV12-3 or TRBV12-4 with TRBJ2-7, with D unclear. The CDR3 sequence is 11 residues long. CDR3: CACSDTHRKYF. The CDR3 nucleotides are TGTGCCTGCAGTGACACACACCGAAAGTACTTC.

This clonotype came up once. An end of the junction does not agree with germline; a read error may underlie this. This sequence joins TRBV11-1 and TRBJ2-5; D perhaps matches TRBD2 (7 bases). The CDR3 extends over 15 amino acids. The germline gives CDR1 SGHAT, CDR2 FQDESV (reference sequence). The CDR3 spells CASSLVGRGAQTQYF. The CDR3 DNA reads as TGTGCCAGTAGCTTAGTGGGCCGGGGGGCGCAGACCCAGTACTTC.

The chain joins TRBV24-1 to TRBJ2-6; TRBD1 matches 7 bases. From germline, CDR1 is KGHDR and CDR2 SFDVKD. J gave up 2 bases and V 7 bases, and 22 bases lay outside the gene matches. This CDR3 is built from 21 residues. The CDR3 loop reads CATRRWPSSVQGWAGANVLTF. The CDR3 DNA sequence: TGTGCCACCAGAAGGTGGCCAAGCTCCGTACAGGGGTGGGCTGGGGCCAACGTCCTGACTTTC.

This clonotype was counted a few times. V is TRBV5-1 and J is TRBJ2-1; TRBD2 matches 8 bases. This CDR3 is built from 14 residues. J was trimmed by 8 bases and V by 0 bases; bases with no gene match: 4. CDR1 is SGHRS and CDR2 is YFSETQ in the germline V gene. The CDR3 sequence: CASSLVGLAHEQFF. CDR3 nucleotides: TGCGCCAGCAGCTTGGTAGGACTAGCTCATGAGCAGTTCTTC.

This clonotype came up once. Since no conserved phenylalanine or tryptophan closes the CDR3, a read error is the likely cause. The chain combines TRBV28 with TRBJ2-3, with D perhaps matching TRBD1 (6 bases). With 5 bases removed from V and 7 bases from J, the gap between germline ends came to 13 bases. The germline V gene encodes CDR1 MDHEN and CDR2 SYDVKM. The CDR3 runs 13 residues. The CDR3 DNA reads TGTGCCAGCAGTCCCTCGACAGGTTATACGCAGTATTTG. This encodes CASSPSTGYTQYL.

CDR3 DNA sequence: TGTACCAACATGCGGCTTTCGACAGTGAACACCGGGGAGCTGTTTTTT. As protein: CTNMRLSTVNTGELFF. The chain couples TRBV6-1 to TRBJ2-2; possibly TRBD1 for D (5 bases). The V gene's germline CDR1 is MNHNS and CDR2 SASEGT. The length of the CDR3 is 16 residues.

With regard to this clonotype: A read error may be the cause here, since a much bigger clone is one base away. CDR3 loop: CSATQGVNYGYTF. The DNA for the CDR3 is TGCAGCGCTACACAAGGAGTTAACTATGGCTACACCTTC. The chain couples TRBV29-1 to TRBJ1-2; D gene ambiguous. V shed 7 bases and J shed 1 base, with 13 bases lying between them. Germline lookup yields CDR1 SQVTM and CDR2 ANQGSEA. CDR3 length equals 13 residues.

The chain links TRBV29-1 to TRBJ1-4; D possibly corresponds to TRBD1 (5 bases). Germline V gene data show CDR1 as SQVTM and CDR2 as ANQGSEA. V lost 5 bases to trimming and J lost 2 bases, with 9 bases between them. This CDR3 is 13 amino acids long. The CDR3 reads CSVSDSTNEKLFF. DNA for the CDR3: TGCAGCGTTTCCGACAGTACTAATGAAAAACTGTTTTTT.

The chain joins TRBV5-1 to TRBJ2-1; D perhaps matches TRBD1 (5 bases). With 4 bases removed from V and 0 bases from J, the gap between germline ends came to 11 bases. The CDR3 runs 15 residues. Germline loops: CDR1 SGHRS, CDR2 YFSETQ. The CDR3 reads CASSQQASSYNEQFF. CDR3 coding DNA: TGCGCCAGCAGCCAACAGGCGAGCTCCTACAATGAGCAGTTCTTC.

Regarding this clonotype: Given a much more abundant clone one base away, this may be a read error. J is TRBJ2-3 and V is TRBV20-1, with TRBD2 matching over 8 bases. Germline loops: CDR1 DFQATT, CDR2 SNEGSKA (reference sequence). The CDR3 consists of 17 residues. This chain's CDR3 is CNAGTRGGEGDWNTQYF. DNA for the CDR3: TGCAATGCCGGAACCCGGGGGGGGGAGGGCGATTGGAATACGCAGTATTTT.

V is TRBV27 and J is TRBJ2-1; 14 nucleotides line up with TRBD2. The CDR3 covers 14 residues. Germline assignment: CDR1 MNHEY and CDR2 SMNVEV (reference sequence). The V gene end was trimmed by 6 bases and the J gene end by 10 bases; junction bases not matched to a gene: 5. The CDR3 DNA reads TGTGCCAGCAGACCGGGACTAGCGGGAGCCGAGCAGTTCTTC. Encoded protein: CASRPGLAGAEQFF.

The chain is built from TRBV11-1 and TRBJ2-3; TRBD2 is a possible D gene (6 bases). The CDR3 totals 15 residues. Looked up from germline, CDR1 is SGHAT and CDR2 is FQDESV (reference sequence). CDR3 sequence (DNA): TGTGTCAGTAGCTTAGGGAATTCGGGGGTGAATACGCAGTATTTT. Translated, it gives CVSSLGNSGVNTQYF. Combining the CDR3 with reference TRBV11-1 and TRBJ2-3 gives the whole variable domain EAEVAQSPRYKITEKSQAVAFWCDPISGHATLYWYRQILGQGPELLVQFQDESVVDDSQLPKDRFSAERLKGVDSTLKIQPAELGDSAMYLCVSSLGNSGVNTQYFGPGTRLTVL.

A remark on this clonotype: Without the conserved terminal phenylalanine or tryptophan, this CDR3 likely stems from a read error. V is TRBV6-2 or TRBV6-3 and J is TRBJ2-1; D is ambiguous. Trimming removed 2 bases at V and 4 bases at J, with 21 bases between. There are 18 residues in the CDR3. The V gene's germline CDR1 is MNHEY and CDR2 SVGEGT. CDR3 sequence (DNA): TGTGCCAGCAGTTACCTCGTTGCGGAAGTGTCTGGGTACAATGAGCAGTTCGTC. Protein sequence: CASSYLVAEVSGYNEQFV.

With regard to this clonotype: This CDR3 is missing its conserved last phenylalanine or tryptophan, likely due to a read error. The chain combines TRBV11-2 with TRBJ2-1; unclear D gene. The germline V gene encodes CDR1 SGHAT and CDR2 FQNNGV. The CDR3 contains 15 residues. CDR3 DNA sequence: TGTGCCAGCAGCTTAGGATCCTTGGCTGGGAATGAACAGTTCTCC. Translated, it gives CASSLGSLAGNEQFS.

Concerning this clonotype: A read error may explain this, as a much larger clone is one base away. DNA of the CDR3: TGTGCCAGCAGCCTGGACAGGGCCCCTGAGATCCAGTACTTC. Its translation is CASSLDRAPEIQYF. V usage is TRBV6-2 or TRBV6-3 and J usage is TRBJ2-5, with TRBD1 identical over 8 bases. The CDR3 consists of 14 residues. Per the germline V gene, CDR1 is MNHEY and CDR2 is SVGEGT.

In the case of this clonotype: Possible read error: a much larger clone is one base away. The chain joins TRBV10-3 to TRBJ2-1; D call uncertain. CDR1 and CDR2 (germline): ENHRY, SYGVKD. Trimming took 4 bases from V and 4 from J, leaving 17 bases between them. There are 16 residues in the CDR3. As DNA, the CDR3 is TGTGCCATCAGTGGGTCCGCAGCGCCCTTATACAATGAGCAGTTCTTC. Amino acids: CAISGSAAPLYNEQFF.

The J gene is TRBJ2-3, the V gene TRBV4-3; D possibly corresponds to TRBD1 (5 bases). This CDR3 is 14 amino acids long. Germline loops: CDR1 LGHNA, CDR2 YSLEER. V lost 3 bases, J lost 5 bases, and 12 bases lay in between. The CDR3 loop is CASSQGPLRDTQYF. As DNA, the CDR3 is TGCGCCAGCAGCCAGGGGCCTCTCAGAGATACGCAGTATTTT.

As concerns this clonotype: Given the absence of the conserved phenylalanine or tryptophan at the CDR3 end, a read error is likely. The genes are TRBV5-5 and TRBJ2-7; D unclear. This CDR3 comprises 15 residues. In germline, CDR1 is SGHKS, CDR2 YYEKEE (reference sequence). Trimming removed 2 bases from V and 6 bases from J, with 18 bases in between. The CDR3 here is CASSFDVWSPGEQYY. The CDR3 nucleotides read TGTGCCAGCAGCTTTGACGTCTGGAGTCCTGGCGAGCAGTACTAC.

J is TRBJ1-2 and V is TRBV6-2 or TRBV6-3, with 9 bases that match TRBD1. Germline CDR1 and CDR2: MNHEY and SVGEGT. J was trimmed by 6 bases and V by 8 bases; bases with no gene match: 7. The CDR3 has 13 amino acids. In DNA form, the CDR3 reads TGTGCCAGCTGCGGACAGGGGCAGGATGGCTACACCTTC. Translating gives CASCGQGQDGYTF.

As concerns this clonotype: A much larger clone differs by one base, so this may be a read error. The chain combines TRBV7-8 with TRBJ2-5; 10 bases align to TRBD2. Germline CDR1 is SGHVS and CDR2 is FQNEAQ. The CDR3 runs 18 residues. The CDR3 DNA sequence: TGTGCCAGCAGCTTAGCTCTAGCGGGAGAGCGGGTCCAAGAGATCCAGTACTTC. Residues: CASSLALAGERVQEIQYF. Complete variable domain (other parts from reference TRBV7-8 and TRBJ2-5): GAGVSQSPRYKVAKRGQDVALRCDPISGHVSLFWYQQALGQGPEFLTYFQNEAQLDKSGLPSDRFFAERPEGSVSTLKIQRTQQEDSAVYLCASSLALAGERVQEIQYFGPGTRLLVL.

Comments on this clonotype: An end of the junction differs from the germline gene, which may be a read error. The chain links TRBV12-3 or TRBV12-4 to TRBJ2-7, with 12 positions matching TRBD2. This CDR3 region has 14 residues. CDR3 region: CAGTSTSGSYELYF. The CDR3 bases are TGTGCCGGCACCTCGACTAGCGGGAGTTATGAGCTGTACTTC.

In regard to this clonotype: This may be a read error, as it is one base from a much larger clone. The rearrangement joins TRBV12-3 or TRBV12-4 to TRBJ2-1; D is uncertain. The CDR3 spans 14 residues. As DNA, the CDR3 is TGTTCCAGCAGTTTTGCCGGCTCGGTGCATGAGCAGTTCTTC. It encodes CSSSFAGSVHEQFF.

The chain is built from TRBV14 and TRBJ2-7, with 13 bases aligning to TRBD2. CDR1 is SGHDN, CDR2 FVKESK, per germline. The ends lost 4 bases at V and 2 bases at J; junction bases unmatched: 2. This CDR3 has 15 amino acids. The CDR3 nucleotides read TGTGCCAGCAGCCGGACTAGCGGGAGAGCCTACGAGCAGTACTTC. Its translation is CASSRTSGRAYEQYF.

About this clonotype itself: A much larger clone lies a single base off, so this may be a read error. This chain links TRBV28 with TRBJ2-7, with 15 bases lining up with TRBD2. J lost 8 bases, V lost 6 bases, and 14 bases had no gene match. The CDR3 has 17 residues. Per germline, CDR1 MDHEN and CDR2 SYDVKM. This CDR3 reads CASRGLAGGPYKNQQYF. The CDR3 DNA sequence: TGTGCCAGCAGGGGACTAGCGGGAGGACCTTACAAAAACCAGCAGTACTTC.

This clonotype was counted only a few times. With a much larger clone just one base away, this may be a read error. The chain uses TRBV6-2 or TRBV6-3 and TRBJ1-2; D unclear. Germline assignment: CDR1 MNHEY and CDR2 SVGEGT. The CDR3 is 13 amino acids. Trimming removed 6 bases at V and 6 bases at J, with 14 bases between. The CDR3 coding sequence is TGTGCCAGCAGCGTTACAACGAACCATGGCTACACCTTC. It encodes CASSVTTNHGYTF.

As for this clonotype: Without the conserved terminal phenylalanine or tryptophan, this CDR3 likely stems from a read error. It is unclear where the CDR3 begins or ends on the DNA, so no DNA is shown, and the CDR3 is as TCRdb lists it. This chain links TRBV6-1 with TRBJ1-1; TRBD1 was called by the table and not checked on the DNA. Germline V CDR1 and CDR2: MNHNS, SASEGT. Termini included, the CDR3 measures 15 amino acids. The CDR3 region is CASSIGQVVGTEPFL.

In regard to this clonotype: One end of the junction fails to match germline, which may point to a read error. The gene calls are TRBV11-2 and TRBJ2-7; no definite D call. The CDR3 sequence is 15 residues long. Germline V gives CDR1 SGHAT, CDR2 FQNNGV. The DNA for the CDR3 is TGTGCCAGCAGCCCTTGGGCTAACGCTTCCTACGACCAGTACTTC. Protein sequence: CASSPWANASYDQYF.

Regarding this clonotype: A much larger clone differs from this one at a single base, so this may be a read error. The chain carries TRBV12-3 or TRBV12-4 and TRBJ2-3, with TRBD1 as a possible D gene (6 bases). V was shortened by 5 bases and J by 1 base, with 16 bases between the two germline ends. The CDR3 runs to 16 residues. CDR3 amino acids: CASSPSGVHRTDTQYF. DNA of the CDR3: TGTGCCAGCAGTCCGTCAGGGGTGCACCGCACAGATACGCAGTATTTT.

The chain couples TRBV30 to TRBJ2-1, with 7 bases matching TRBD2. This CDR3 contains 14 residues. Losses at the gene ends were 8 bases for V and 4 bases for J; bases not matched to a gene: 11. Germline V lookup: CDR1 GTSNPN, CDR2 SVGIG (reference sequence). For the CDR3, the DNA is TGTGCCCGAACCATAGCGGGCTTTTACAATGAGCAGTTCTTC. Translating it yields CARTIAGFYNEQFF.